The text below deals with one T cell receptor (beta chain). The data belong to a study of PD-1 blockade in mismatch repair-deficient tumors. V was clipped by 1 base and J by 7 bases, with 16 bases between them. There are 16 residues in the CDR3. Looked up from germline, CDR1 is SGHVS and CDR2 is FQNEAQ. Here immunoSEQ multiplex PCR was the method, and the copy in TCRdb shows in-frame clones only, minus some. The sample includes 65,000 to 80,000 clones, around 73% of them seen just once. The clonotype was recovered from an adult with mismatch repair-deficient cancer. The chain carries TRBV7-8 and TRBJ2-2; no firm D call. The sequences come from peripheral blood, collected 2 weeks after starting pembrolizumab. The chain's CDR3 is CASSLVARWSIGELFF. The CDR3 DNA follows: TGTGCCAGCAGCTTAGTTGCCAGATGGAGTATCGGGGAGCTGTTTTTT.